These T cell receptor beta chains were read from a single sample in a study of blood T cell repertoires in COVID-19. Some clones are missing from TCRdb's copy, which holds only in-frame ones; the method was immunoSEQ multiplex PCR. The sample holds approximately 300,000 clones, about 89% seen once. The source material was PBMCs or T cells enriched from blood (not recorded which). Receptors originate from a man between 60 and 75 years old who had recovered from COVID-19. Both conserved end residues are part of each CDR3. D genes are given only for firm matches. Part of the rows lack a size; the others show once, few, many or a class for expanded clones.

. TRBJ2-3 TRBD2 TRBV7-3 CASSTSGTKTDTQYF TGTGCCAGCAGCACTAGCGGGACCAAAACAGATACGCAGTATTTT
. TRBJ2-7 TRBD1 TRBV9 CASAPGTGTYEQYF TGTGCCAGCGCCCCCGGGACAGGAACATACGAGCAGTACTTC
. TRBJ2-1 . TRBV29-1 CSASDNEQFF TGCAGCGCCTCCGACAATGAGCAGTTCTTC
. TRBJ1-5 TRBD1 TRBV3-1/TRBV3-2 CASSQDSAGQGQQPQHF TGTGCCAGCAGCCAAGATTCTGCGGGACAGGGACAACAGCCCCAGCATTTT
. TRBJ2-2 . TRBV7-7 CASSLSGGELFF TGTGCTAGCAGCTTATCCGGCGGGGAGCTGTTTTTT
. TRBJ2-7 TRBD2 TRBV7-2 CASSLALAGVNEQYF TGTGCCAGCAGCTTAGCACTAGCGGGAGTCAACGAGCAGTACTTC
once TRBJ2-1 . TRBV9 CASSPTRGSYNEQFF TGTGCCAGCAGCCCGACTAGGGGCTCGTACAATGAGCAGTTCTTC
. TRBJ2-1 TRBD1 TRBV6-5 CASSYSRQGYEQFF TGTGCCAGCAGTTACTCGAGACAGGGATATGAGCAGTTCTTC
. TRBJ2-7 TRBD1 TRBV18 CASSPGTGRRGYEQYF TGTGCCAGCTCACCAGGGACAGGGAGGAGAGGCTACGAGCAGTACTTC
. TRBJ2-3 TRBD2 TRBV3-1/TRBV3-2 CASRTLGGGSSTDTQYF TGTGCCAGCAGGACCCTCGGCGGGGGGTCTAGCACAGATACGCAGTATTTT
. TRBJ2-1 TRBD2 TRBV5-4 CASSFGGLGAFSYNEQFF TGTGCCAGCAGCTTTGGGGGACTAGGGGCATTCTCCTACAATGAGCAGTTCTTC
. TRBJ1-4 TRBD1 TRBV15 CATSRDYKAGGWNEKLFF TGTGCCACCAGCAGAGATTACAAGGCAGGGGGCTGGAATGAAAAACTGTTTTTT
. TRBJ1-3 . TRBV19 CASSINAGNTIYF TGTGCCAGTAGTATAAACGCGGGCAACACCATATATTTT
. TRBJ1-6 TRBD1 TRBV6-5 CASSPRDREISPLHF TGTGCCAGCAGCCCCCGGGACAGGGAAATTTCACCCCTCCACTTT
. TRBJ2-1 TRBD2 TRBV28 CASSQTSGRGLNEQFF TGTGCCAGCAGCCAGACTAGCGGGAGAGGGTTGAATGAGCAGTTCTTC
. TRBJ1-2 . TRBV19 CASSSRPGNYGYTF TGTGCCAGTAGTTCACGGCCAGGGAACTATGGCTACACCTTC
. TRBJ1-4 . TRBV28 CASSSSGTEKLFF TGTGCCAGCAGTTCTTCAGGAACCGAAAAACTGTTTTTT
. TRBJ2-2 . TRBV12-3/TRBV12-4 CASSFRSEQELFF TGTGCCAGCAGTTTCCGCTCTGAACAGGAACTGTTTTTT
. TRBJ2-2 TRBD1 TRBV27 CASSSYGTGTGELFF TGTGCCAGCAGTTCCTACGGGACAGGCACCGGGGAGCTGTTTTTT
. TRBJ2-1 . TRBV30 CAWSVGGAAYNEQFF TGTGCCTGGAGTGTCGGCGGGGCAGCCTACAATGAGCAGTTCTTC
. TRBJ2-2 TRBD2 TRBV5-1 CASSLGLAGSTGELFF TGCGCCAGCAGCTTAGGACTAGCGGGATCCACCGGGGAGCTGTTTTTT
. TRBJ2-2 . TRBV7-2 CASSGRGWAGELFF TGTGCCAGCAGTGGACGGGGATGGGCCGGGGAGCTGTTTTTT
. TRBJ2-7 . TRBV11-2 CASSLARRLDEQYF TGTGCCAGCAGCTTAGCTCGGAGACTCGACGAGCAGTACTTC
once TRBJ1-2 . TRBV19 CASSGVPGVGYTF TGTGCCAGTAGTGGGGTTCCAGGGGTTGGCTACACCTTC
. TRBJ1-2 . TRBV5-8 CASSSLWRGENYGYTF TGTGCCAGCAGCTCTCTGTGGCGGGGGGAAAACTATGGCTACACCTTC
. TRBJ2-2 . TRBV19 CASSIGGRRAGELFF TGTGCCAGTAGTATAGGAGGGCGGAGGGCCGGGGAGCTGTTTTTT
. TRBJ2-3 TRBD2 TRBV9 CASSVAGLAGPTDTQYF TGTGCCAGCAGCGTAGCGGGGCTAGCGGGACCTACAGATACGCAGTATTTT
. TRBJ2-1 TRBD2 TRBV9 CASSVAGTNNEQFF TGTGCCAGCAGCGTAGCAGGGACTAACAATGAGCAGTTCTTC
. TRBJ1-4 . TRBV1 CTSSQGMGTPGAYNEKLFF TGCACCAGCAGCCAAGGGATGGGGACACCCGGTGCCTATAATGAAAAACTGTTTTTT
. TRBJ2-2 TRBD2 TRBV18 CASSPRLAENTGELFF TGTGCCAGCTCACCACGCCTAGCGGAGAACACCGGGGAGCTGTTTTTT
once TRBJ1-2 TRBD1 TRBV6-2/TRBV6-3 CASSSADRGHGYTF TGTGCCAGCAGTTCAGCGGACAGGGGGCATGGCTACACCTTC
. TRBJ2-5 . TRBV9 CASSSSRERETQYF TGTGCCAGCAGCTCCTCCAGGGAAAGAGAGACCCAGTACTTC
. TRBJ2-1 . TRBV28 CASSLRQDHYNEQFF TGTGCCAGCAGTTTAAGACAGGACCACTACAATGAGCAGTTCTTC
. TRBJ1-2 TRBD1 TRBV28 CASTTGDPYGYTF TGTGCCAGCACTACAGGGGACCCCTATGGCTACACCTTC
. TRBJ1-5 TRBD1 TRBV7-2 CASSFAGGQPQHF TGTGCCAGCAGCTTCGCAGGGGGTCAGCCCCAGCATTTT
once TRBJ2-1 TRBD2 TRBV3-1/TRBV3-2 CASSQGTGLAGNYNEQFF TGTGCCAGCAGCCAAGGCACCGGACTAGCGGGTAATTACAATGAGCAGTTCTTC
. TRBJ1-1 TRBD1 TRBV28 CASRPAPGTGYEAFF TGTGCCAGCAGGCCCGCCCCCGGGACAGGGTATGAAGCTTTCTTT